Listed below are T cell receptor beta chains from one sample, sequenced in a study of somatic mutations in cytotoxic T cells in rheumatoid arthritis. Measured with immunoSEQ multiplex PCR; TCRdb has only the in-frame clones, and not every one. The sample yields 10,000 to 15,000 clones, roughly 74% seen once. The sequenced sample consisted of CD8+ T cells sorted from blood. The receptor source for this set is an adult with rheumatoid arthritis. Both conserved end residues are part of each CDR3.

CDR3 length,J gene,V gene,CDR3 protein
15,TRBJ2-5,TRBV5-1,CASSAGTSGQETQYF
17,TRBJ1-1,TRBV11-3,CASSLGEGRIRDTEAFF
14,TRBJ2-7,TRBV5-4,CASSTGQGAYEQYF
16,TRBJ2-1,TRBV28,CASSWVLGVPSNEQFF
16,TRBJ1-4,TRBV6-1,CASSERGTATNEKLFF
16,TRBJ1-1,TRBV19,CASSMRRTGGGSEAFF
14,TRBJ1-1,TRBV11-2,CASSFKDRGPEAFF
13,TRBJ1-4,TRBV28,CASSFMTNEKLFF
17,TRBJ2-7,TRBV13,CASSLGLAGGRDYEQYF
14,TRBJ2-7,TRBV6-5,CASHTGGGTYEQYF
15,TRBJ2-1,TRBV27,CASRLGLAGANEQFF
14,TRBJ2-4,TRBV5-5,CASSPYPGADIQYF
14,TRBJ1-5,TRBV13,CATTQRGSNQPQHF
12,TRBJ2-1,TRBV9,CASSSLSGEQFF
15,TRBJ2-7,TRBV4-1,CASSQAGTGLDEQYF
13,TRBJ2-3,TRBV30,CAWQLAGTDTQYF
12,TRBJ1-5,TRBV7-9,CASSFSNQPQHF
13,TRBJ2-7,TRBV28,CASSLDSPNEQYF
15,TRBJ2-5,TRBV28,CASRGLGRTQETQYF
14,TRBJ1-5,TRBV7-9,CASSLGTDNQPQHF
13,TRBJ1-2,TRBV28,CASSLGRPYGYTF
14,TRBJ1-2,TRBV9,CASSVGTGGDGYTF
17,TRBJ1-2,TRBV7-8,CASSLLGARQGGYGYTF
17,TRBJ2-5,TRBV7-3,CASSLGLAGGPGETQYF
13,TRBJ2-7,TRBV9,CASSGDITYEQYF
15,TRBJ2-7,TRBV6-1,CASTLVDRDPYEQYF
13,TRBJ2-5,TRBV5-4,CASSPRGEETQYF
14,TRBJ1-5,TRBV9,CASSEGEGNQPQHF
13,TRBJ2-5,TRBV10-3,CAISDRGRETQYF